These 8 T cell receptor beta chains came from one sample sequenced in a study of brain T cells in children with intractable seizures. This sample's time point: blood from clinic visit 5 months post-surgery; TSC patient then seizure free. This table comes from immunoSEQ multiplex PCR, and its TCRdb copy is limited to in-frame clones, with some not included. The sample carries 340,000 or so clones, over 90% recorded once. Sample: peripheral blood, taken approximately 5 months after surgery. Every receptor here comes from a boy in the first two years of life with tuberous sclerosis and intractable seizures.

This clone was found once. The chain joins TRBV6-1 to TRBJ1-4; D is undetermined. This CDR3 spans 16 amino acids. Germline V gene lookup returns CDR1 MNHNS and CDR2 SASEGT. With 2 bases removed from V and 8 bases from J, the gap between germline ends came to 18 bases. This chain's CDR3 is CASSEQFLEPVEKLFF. Written as DNA, the CDR3 is TGTGCCAGCAGTGAACAGTTTTTGGAACCGGTAGAAAAACTGTTTTTT.

The gene calls are TRBV4-1 and TRBJ1-2; D is unresolved. The germline CDR1 and CDR2 sequences are MGHRA and YSYEKL. This CDR3 has 15 residues. V was shortened by 6 bases and J by 2 bases, with 16 bases between the two germline ends. The DNA for the CDR3 is TGCGCCAGCAGTCCCCGTGACACAGAGAACTATGGCTACACCTTC. This encodes CASSPRDTENYGYTF.

The rearrangement links TRBV11-3 to TRBJ2-3, with D tentatively TRBD1 (6 bases). Germline V lookup: CDR1 SGHNT, CDR2 YENEEA. The CDR3 has 17 residues. V was pared by 2 bases and J by 0 bases, with 15 bases between. The CDR3 protein is CASSLFRTETSTDTQYF. The CDR3 coding sequence is TGTGCCAGCAGCTTATTCCGGACAGAGACTAGCACAGATACGCAGTATTTT.

The V call is TRBV4-1, the J call TRBJ2-7, with 7 bases fitting TRBD2. After removal of 0 bases from V and 5 bases from J, the junction contained 7 bases not matched to a gene. The CDR3 extends over 15 amino acids. Germline V lookup: CDR1 MGHRA, CDR2 YSYEKL. This CDR3 reads CASSQDKAGIDEQYF. CDR3 nucleotides: TGCGCCAGCAGCCAAGATAAAGCGGGGATCGACGAGCAGTACTTC.

CDR3 coding DNA: TGTGCCAGCAGTGAAGTTACGCTATGGCGGGGGAGATGGACTGAAGCTTTCTTT. Protein sequence: CASSEVTLWRGRWTEAFF. The V gene is TRBV6-1, the J gene TRBJ1-1; tentatively, D is TRBD1 (5 bases). CDR3 length: 18 residues. Trimming shortened V by 1 base and J by 5 bases, and 23 bases separated the two germline ends. Germline V gene lookup returns CDR1 MNHNS and CDR2 SASEGT.

The chain has TRBV7-9 and TRBJ1-4; TRBD1 aligns across 7 bases. The CDR3 totals 17 residues. Trimming removed 5 bases from V and 0 bases from J; junction bases left unmatched: 9. From germline, CDR1 is SEHNR and CDR2 FQNEAQ (reference sequence). DNA of the CDR3: TGTGCCAGCAGCAAACGGACAGGCCTCGCAACTAATGAAAAACTGTTTTTT. Its protein product is CASSKRTGLATNEKLFF.

The chain links TRBV4-1 to TRBJ1-1; the D is unclear. This CDR3 spans 13 amino acids. V lost 1 base, J lost 7 bases, and 10 bases lay in between. CDR1 is MGHRA and CDR2 is YSYEKL in the germline V gene. The CDR3 spells CASSQALTFEAFF. The CDR3 bases are TGCGCCAGCAGCCAAGCGCTGACATTTGAAGCTTTCTTT.

The chain carries TRBV5-4 and TRBJ2-2, with D hard to call. Germline values: CDR1 SGHNT, CDR2 YYREEE (reference sequence). The CDR3 is made up of 16 amino acids. The V gene lost 0 bases and the J gene lost 2 bases, with 11 bases spanning the gap. Here the CDR3 DNA reads TGTGCCAGCAGCTTGGAACGTAGGGTCAACACCGGGGAGCTGTTTTTT. Protein: CASSLERRVNTGELFF. Drawing the rest from reference TRBV5-4 and TRBJ2-2, the complete variable domain is ETGVTQSPTHLIKTRGQQVTLRCSSQSGHNTVSWYQQALGQGPQFIFQYYREEENGRGNFPPRFSGLQFPNYSSELNVNALELDDSALYLCASSLERRVNTGELFFGEGSRLTVL.